Each of the 13 T cell receptor gamma chains below was sequenced from the same sample in a study of gamma-delta chains in newborns, infants, children. TCRdb reran clone calling via CATT on the reads. The data show approximately 800 gamma-chain clones, about 56% seen once. Sequencing was carried out using blood. The receptors were sampled from a child who was a newborn, infant or young child, either healthy, febrile or measles-vaccinated (not recorded which).

This chain uses TRGV9 with TRGJP1. The J gene, absent from TCRdb, was called here by matching the DNA to germline. V shed 5 bases, J shed 0 bases, and the junction held 3 bases outside the gene matches. The CDR3 extends over 14 amino acids. CDR1 and CDR2 (germline): GITISATS, ISYDGTV (reference sequence). The CDR3 sequence: CALWGNTTGWFKIF. The CDR3, as DNA: TGTGCCTTGTGGGGCAATACCACTGGTTGGTTCAAGATATTT.

The gene calls are TRGV9 and TRGJP. Because TCRdb records no J gene, it was assigned here through a match of the DNA to germline. The trim removed 3 bases at V and 7 bases at J, leaving 6 bases unmatched. CDR1 is GITISATS, CDR2 ISYDGTV, per germline (reference sequence). This CDR3 is built from 16 residues. The CDR3 DNA reads as TGTGCCTTGTGGGAGAGAGCGGAGTTGGGCAAAAAAATCAAGGTATTT. Amino acid sequence: CALWERAELGKKIKVF.

Concerning this clone: This may come from a read error, since a much larger clone is one base off. V gene TRGV8 combines with J gene TRGJ1 or TRGJ2. The J gene is not listed in TCRdb, so it was assigned here from a DNA match to germline. There are 11 residues in the CDR3. CDR1 and CDR2 from the germline V gene are VENAVY and YDSYNSRV. The CDR3 coding sequence is TGTGCCACCTGGGATTATTGTAAGAAACTCTTT. Its translation is CATWDYCKKLF.

On this clone: An end of the junction does not agree with germline; a read error may underlie this. This chain joins TRGV9 and TRGJ1 or TRGJ2. TCRdb is silent on the J gene; assignment here came from matching the DNA to germline. This CDR3 is built from 15 residues. CDR1 is GITISATS, CDR2 ISYDGTV, per germline (reference sequence). The CDR3 loop is CAWWGRNTNYYKKLF. The CDR3 coding sequence is TGTGCCTGGTGGGGGCGTAACACTAATTATTATAAGAAACTCTTT.

The table lists this clone with a few counts. The identical CDR3 is also encoded by other nucleotide sequences in the sample. The chain has TRGV9 and TRGJP. Assignment of the J gene here rests on matching the DNA to germline, because TCRdb gives none. CDR1 is GITISATS, CDR2 ISYDGTV, per germline (reference sequence). The CDR3 is 14 residues long. V lost 2 bases to trimming and J lost 8 bases; unmatched junction nucleotides: 0. CDR3 DNA sequence: TGTGCCTTGTGGGAGGAGTTGGGCAAAAAAATCAAGGTATTT. Its protein is CALWEELGKKIKVF.

This clone occurred a few times. The V call is TRGV9, the J call TRGJP. The J gene is not listed in TCRdb, so it was assigned here from a DNA match to germline. Germline values: CDR1 GITISATS, CDR2 ISYDGTV (reference sequence). The CDR3 totals 18 residues. With 2 bases clipped from V and 4 bases from J, the junction kept 8 bases outside the gene matches. CDR3 sequence reads: CALWEGPFQELGKKIKVF. The DNA for the CDR3 is TGTGCCTTGTGGGAGGGCCCCTTTCAAGAGTTGGGCAAAAAAATCAAGGTATTT.

This chain links TRGV9 with TRGJP. No J gene was available from TCRdb, and it was assigned here by a germline match of the DNA. Germline-derived CDR1 and CDR2 are GITISATS and ISYDGTV (reference sequence). The CDR3 totals 17 residues. V was clipped by 1 base and J by 7 bases; unmatched bases: 7. The CDR3 bases are TGTGCCTTGTGGGAGGTCCATTGCGAGTTGGGCAAAAAAATCAAGGTATTT. Translation: CALWEVHCELGKKIKVF.

As for this clone: A much larger clone differs from this one at a single base, so this may be a read error. Other DNA variants within this sample encode the same CDR3. CDR3 protein: CAWWEVHYKKLF. In DNA form, the CDR3 reads TGTGCCTGGTGGGAGGTGCATTATAAGAAACTCTTT. V usage is TRGV9 and J usage is TRGJ1 or TRGJ2. No J segment appears in TCRdb, so it was assigned here by matching the sequence to germline. Germline assignment: CDR1 GITISATS and CDR2 ISYDGTV (reference sequence). The CDR3 is made up of 12 amino acids.

This clone was found a few times. The chain couples TRGV8 to TRGJP2. The J gene is not listed in TCRdb, so it was assigned here from a DNA match to germline. The junction had 1 base not matched to a gene; V was cut back by 3 bases and J by 3 bases. This CDR3 contains 13 residues. Germline V lookup: CDR1 VENAVY, CDR2 YDSYNSRV. The CDR3 sequence is CATWDRSDWIKTF. CDR3 coding DNA: TGTGCCACCTGGGATCGTAGTGATTGGATCAAGACGTTT.

This clone was counted only a few times. The same CDR3 can be traced to other DNA sequences in this sample. The genes are TRGV4 and TRGJ1 or TRGJ2. TCRdb gives no J gene; it was assigned here by matching the DNA to germline. The length of the CDR3 is 13 residues. From germline, CDR1 is EGSTGY and CDR2 YDSYTSSV. V shed 0 bases and J 4 bases; nucleotides not matched to a gene: 3. This CDR3 is CATWDGLYYKKLF. CDR3 DNA: TGTGCCACCTGGGATGGGCTCTATTATAAGAAACTCTTT.

This sequence joins TRGV3 and TRGJ1 or TRGJ2. TCRdb gives no J gene; it was assigned here by matching the DNA to germline. The germline V gene has CDR1 VTNTFY and CDR2 YDVSTARD (reference sequence). The CDR3 totals 13 residues. Trimming at V came to 3 bases and at J to 2 bases, leaving 4 bases not matched to a gene. The CDR3 DNA is TGTGCCACCTGGGACCCGGATTATTATAAGAAACTCTTT. As protein: CATWDPDYYKKLF.

The chain couples TRGV8 to TRGJP2. The J gene comes from matching the DNA to germline here; TCRdb lacks it. Trimming at V came to 3 bases and at J to 6 bases, leaving 4 bases not matched to a gene. The CDR3 spans 13 residues. The V gene's germline CDR1 is VENAVY and CDR2 YDSYNSRV. CDR3: CATWDRRDWIKTF. The CDR3 DNA follows: TGTGCCACCTGGGATCGTCGTGATTGGATCAAGACGTTT.

V gene TRGV9 combines with J gene TRGJP1. As TCRdb names no J gene, one was assigned here on the basis of a DNA match to germline. Trimming took 0 bases from V and 2 from J; bases not matched to a gene: 3. Germline lookup yields CDR1 GITISATS and CDR2 ISYDGTV (reference sequence). The CDR3 loop spans 15 amino acids. The CDR3 region has the DNA TGTGCCTTGTGGGAGGTGCGGACCACTGGTTGGTTCAAGATATTT. It specifies CALWEVRTTGWFKIF.